This T cell receptor beta chain was documented in a study of OX40 agonist ivuxolimab in advanced cancers. At the level of the study: Of mixed ages from about 23 to 79 and averaging about 56 years, the group was over 80% male.

Here immunoSEQ multiplex PCR was the method, and the copy in TCRdb shows in-frame clones only, minus some. The sample has around 70,000 clones, roughly 80% seen once. V gave up 5 bases and J gave up 10 bases, with 15 bases separating them. The CDR3 spans 12 residues. Germline CDR1 and CDR2: GTSNPN and SVGIG (reference sequence). This clone was seen repeatedly, ten times or more. Here the sequenced sample was CD4+ or CD8+ T cells sorted from blood, taken in a trial of the OX40 agonist ivuxolimab. The chain couples TRBV30 to TRBJ2-1; no firm D call. This sequence was found in an adult with an advanced solid tumor such as melanoma, head and neck, liver or kidney cancer. The CDR3 protein is CAWQRYSSEQFF. Written as DNA, the CDR3 is TGTGCCTGGCAGCGATACAGCTCCGAGCAGTTCTTC. Based on the CDR3 plus reference TRBV30 and TRBJ2-1, the full variable domain is SQTIHQWPATLVQPVGSPLSLECTVEGTSNPNLYWYRQAAGRGLQLLFYSVGIGQISSEVPQNLSASRPQDRQFILSSKKLLLSDSGFYLCAWQRYSSEQFFGPGTRLTVL.